This T cell receptor (beta chain) was observed in a study of neurological immune-mediated disorders. Unsorted libraries were prepared from 2 million PBMCs held at -80 C. The CDR3 runs to 14 residues. V was shortened by 2 bases and J by 5 bases, with 14 bases between the two germline ends. Germline CDR1 is SGHRS and CDR2 is YFSETQ. TCRdb independently ran MiXCR on the 5' RACE reads; one entry per CDR3 protein. Among about 23,000 distinct CDR3 sequences listed, about 13% were seen once. This clonotype has more than one count but fewer than ten. The gene calls are TRBV5-1 and TRBJ2-7; D could derive from TRBD1 or TRBD2 (5 bases each). The source of this sequence is a woman in her fifties or sixties with HTLV-1-associated myelopathy (HAM/TSP). The sequenced sample was PBMCs. Here the CDR3 reads CASSFIGDANEQYF. Here the CDR3 DNA reads TGCGCCAGCAGCTTTATCGGGGACGCGAACGAGCAGTACTTC.